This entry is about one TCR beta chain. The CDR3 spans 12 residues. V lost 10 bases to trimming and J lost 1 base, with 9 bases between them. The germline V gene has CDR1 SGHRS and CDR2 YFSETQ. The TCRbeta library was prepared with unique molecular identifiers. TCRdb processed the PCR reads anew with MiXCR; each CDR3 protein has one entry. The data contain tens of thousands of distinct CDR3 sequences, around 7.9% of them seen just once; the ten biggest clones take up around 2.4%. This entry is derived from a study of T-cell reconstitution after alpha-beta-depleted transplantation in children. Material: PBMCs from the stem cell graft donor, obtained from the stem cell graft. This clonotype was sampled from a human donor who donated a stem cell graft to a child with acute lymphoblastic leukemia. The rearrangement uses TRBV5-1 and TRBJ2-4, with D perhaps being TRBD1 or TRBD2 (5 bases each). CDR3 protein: CASWGAKNIQYF. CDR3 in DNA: TGCGCCTCTTGGGGGGCCAAAAACATTCAGTACTTC.